The 15 T cell receptor beta chains reported below all come from one sample, sequenced in a study of blood T cell repertoires in COVID-19. The assay was immunoSEQ multiplex PCR, and TCRdb's table has in-frame clones only and misses some. The sample has approximately 200,000 clones, approximately 83% seen once. The sequenced material came from peripheral blood. These receptors came from an older woman with acute or convalescent COVID-19.

V gene TRBV7-6 combines with J gene TRBJ2-1; 10 bases are a match to TRBD1. Trimming at V came to 3 bases and at J to 7 bases, leaving 6 bases not matched to a gene. CDR1 is SGHVS and CDR2 is FNYEAQ in the germline V gene. This CDR3 spans 15 amino acids. CDR3 sequence (DNA): TGTGCCAGCAGCTTGGGACAGGGGAGACATAATGAGCAGTTCTTC. Amino acids: CASSLGQGRHNEQFF.

The chain joins TRBV2 to TRBJ1-6; 8 bases align to TRBD1. The CDR3 runs 14 residues. V trimming: 5 bases; J trimming: 6 bases; junction bases outside the gene matches: 3. CDR1 and CDR2 from the germline V gene are SNHLY and FYNNEI. CDR3 amino acids: CASSFDRGNSPLHF. Written as DNA, the CDR3 is TGTGCCAGCAGTTTTGACAGGGGTAATTCACCCCTCCACTTT.

V and J are TRBV27 and TRBJ1-1, with a tentative D call TRBD1 (5 bases). Looked up from germline, CDR1 is MNHEY and CDR2 is SMNVEV (reference sequence). V shed 3 bases and J shed 5 bases, with 13 bases lying between them. This CDR3 is 14 amino acids long. The CDR3 DNA is TGTGCCAGCAGTTTTCAAAGGGAGGGGACTGAAGCTTTCTTT. Its protein product is CASSFQREGTEAFF.

The genes are TRBV7-9 and TRBJ1-4, with D tentatively TRBD1 (6 bases). Trimming stripped 4 bases from V and 0 bases from J, with 12 bases between. CDR3 length: 16 amino acids. The germline gives CDR1 SEHNR, CDR2 FQNEAQ (reference sequence). CDR3 residues: CASSSGQFATNEKLFF. The DNA for the CDR3 is TGTGCCAGCAGCTCCGGACAGTTCGCAACTAATGAAAAACTGTTTTTT.

The J gene is TRBJ2-3, the V gene TRBV9, with 9 bases fitting TRBD2. Germline loops: CDR1 SGDLS, CDR2 YYNGEE. The V segment lost 6 bases and the J segment 1 base; nucleotides outside the gene matches: 3. The CDR3 contains 14 residues. The CDR3 DNA is TGTGCCAGCAACCCTAGCGGGGGCACAGATACGCAGTATTTT. Residues: CASNPSGGTDTQYF.

This clone occurred a few times. The chain uses TRBV27 and TRBJ1-3; D ambiguous. The CDR3 spans 15 residues. V lost 4 bases and J 1 base, leaving 11 bases between the germline ends. Germline V gene sequence: CDR1 MNHEY, CDR2 SMNVEV (reference sequence). CDR3 sequence: CASSSTGGSGNTIYF. The CDR3 nucleotides are TGTGCCAGCAGTTCGACGGGAGGATCTGGAAACACCATATATTTT.

The CDR3 here is CASSRSGEPYEQYF. In nucleotides, the CDR3 is TGCGCCAGCAGCCGGTCAGGGGAGCCCTACGAGCAGTACTTC. V gene TRBV5-1 combines with J gene TRBJ2-7; tentative D call: TRBD1 (6 bases). CDR1 is SGHRS, CDR2 YFSETQ, per germline. Trimming removed 4 bases at V and 2 bases at J, with 13 bases between. The CDR3 loop spans 14 amino acids.

This chain connects TRBV5-1 to TRBJ2-2; 10 bases are shared with TRBD1. The CDR3 extends over 16 amino acids. CDR1 is SGHRS and CDR2 is YFSETQ in the germline V gene. V lost 1 base to trimming and J lost 3 bases; unmatched junction nucleotides: 3. Here the CDR3 reads CASSLLGTGDTGELFF. In nucleotides, the CDR3 is TGCGCCAGCAGCTTGTTAGGGACAGGGGACACCGGGGAGCTGTTTTTT.

The V and J genes are TRBV10-3 and TRBJ1-2; D is uncertain. This CDR3 comprises 15 residues. Germline loops: CDR1 ENHRY, CDR2 SYGVKD. V was clipped by 7 bases and J by 3 bases, with 18 bases between them. The chain's CDR3 is CAITQGLTWDYGYTF. CDR3 bases: TGTGCCATCACGCAAGGATTGACATGGGACTATGGCTACACCTTC.

V is TRBV6-5 and J is TRBJ2-7; 7 bases align to TRBD1. V trimming: 6 bases; J trimming: 3 bases; junction bases outside the gene matches: 11. The germline CDR1 and CDR2 sequences are MNHEY and SVGAGI. This CDR3 spans 15 amino acids. CDR3 protein: CASRIQGMGDYEQYF. The CDR3 coding sequence is TGTGCCAGCAGGATACAGGGGATGGGTGACTACGAGCAGTACTTC.

The chain recombines TRBV27 with TRBJ2-1; 11 bases are a match to TRBD2. With V trimmed by 7 bases and J by 5 bases, 4 bases remained unmatched. CDR1 and CDR2 (germline): MNHEY, SMNVEV (reference sequence). The CDR3 extends over 14 amino acids. The CDR3 DNA follows: TGTGCCAGCAAATTAGCGGGGGGGCACAATGAGCAGTTCTTC. Its translation is CASKLAGGHNEQFF.

The rearrangement links TRBV27 to TRBJ1-2, with a possible D match to TRBD1 (5 bases). CDR1 and CDR2 from the germline V gene are MNHEY and SMNVEV (reference sequence). V lost 3 bases and J 7 bases, leaving 12 bases between the germline ends. This CDR3 region has 13 residues. The CDR3 bases are TGTGCCAGCAGTTTGGACATCCTTGGTGGCTACACCTTC. Amino acid sequence: CASSLDILGGYTF.

The V gene is TRBV29-1, the J gene TRBJ1-2; D remains ambiguous. The V gene lost 3 bases and the J gene lost 2 bases, with 4 bases spanning the gap. CDR1 SQVTM and CDR2 ANQGSEA come from the germline V gene. This CDR3 comprises 11 residues. This CDR3 reads CSVDENYGYTF. The CDR3 DNA reads TGCAGCGTTGACGAGAACTATGGCTACACCTTC.

CDR3 region: CASSQGSGTGLNNEQFF. In nucleotides, the CDR3 is TGCGCCAGCAGCCAAGGTTCCGGGACAGGGCTCAACAATGAGCAGTTCTTC. The chain is built from TRBV4-3 and TRBJ2-1; 9 bases fit TRBD1. This CDR3 contains 17 residues. V trimming: 1 base; J trimming: 5 bases; junction bases outside the gene matches: 9. Germline CDR1 reads LGHNA; CDR2 reads YSLEER.

The chain links TRBV6-5 to TRBJ2-2, with D maybe TRBD2 (7 bases). The length of the CDR3 is 16 residues. Germline V lookup: CDR1 MNHEY, CDR2 SVGAGI. The V and J ends lost 4 bases and 4 bases respectively, with 16 bases between them. DNA for the CDR3: TGTGCCAGCAGTTTCACGGGGGGCGCAAGCACCGGGGAGCTGTTTTTT. Protein product: CASSFTGGASTGELFF.